The entry below gives a single TCR beta chain sequence along with its context. No antigen is known for it. The record originates from a study of T cell responses to AZD1222 COVID-19 vaccine. Using immunoSEQ multiplex PCR, the repertoire was profiled, and TCRdb retains in-frame clones only, with some absent. The table shows some 140,000 clones, with roughly 80% occurring only once. This CDR3 contains 14 residues. Germline V lookup: CDR1 SGHTA, CDR2 FQGTGA. V lost 6 bases and J lost 6; bases outside the gene matches: 6. Study observations and caveats: Two AZD1222 doses significantly raised spike-specific TCR breadth and depth over controls. White British people made up most donors, females outnumbered males, and clonal diversity was possibly underestimated. Regions left unmutated in variants are reportedly the target of nearly half of spike-specific TCRs.

The source was peripheral blood, collected on day 0 of AZD1222 vaccination. This clonotype was sampled from an adult in good health. This chain joins TRBV7-3 and TRBJ2-2; TRBD1 matches at 8 bases. This CDR3 is CASRLDRASGELFF. The CDR3 DNA follows: TGTGCCAGCAGACTGGACAGGGCGTCCGGGGAGCTGTTTTTT.